One and the same sample provided the 25 T cell receptor beta chains below, sequenced in a study of Graves' ophthalmopathy and Graves' hyperthyroidism. RNA transcripts were the source from which TCR beta CDR3 regions were amplified. The first round was an RT-PCR with HTBI primers, and the second round was a multiplex PCR. TCRdb reanalysed the multiplex PCR reads using MiXCR and keeps one entry per CDR3 protein. The sample yields some 250,000 distinct CDR3 sequences, around 45% seen once. Specimen: peripheral blood. The receptors originated from an adult man with Graves' ophthalmopathy.

The chain uses TRBV7-9 and TRBJ2-7; TRBD1 is a possible D gene (6 bases). Trimming took 8 bases from V and 2 from J, leaving 19 bases between them. This CDR3 spans 15 amino acids. Germline V gene data show CDR1 as SEHNR and CDR2 as FQNEAQ (reference sequence). CDR3 sequence: CASGQTGGFTYEQYF. The CDR3 DNA reads TGTGCCAGCGGGCAGACAGGCGGGTTCACCTACGAGCAGTACTTC.

This clonotype appeared a few times. CDR3 loop: CASRDQETEAFF. CDR3 bases: TGTGCCAGTAGAGACCAGGAAACCGAAGCTTTCTTT. The rearrangement uses TRBV19 and TRBJ1-1, with no clear D. The ends were cut back, 6 bases at V and 8 bases at J, with 13 bases in the middle. Germline V gene sequence: CDR1 LNHDA, CDR2 SQIVND (reference sequence). There are 12 residues in the CDR3.

The chain employs TRBV20-1 and TRBJ2-7, with a weak D call TRBD2 (5 bases). V lost 1 base and J 5 bases, leaving 12 bases between the germline ends. The CDR3 contains 13 residues. The V gene's germline CDR1 is DFQATT and CDR2 SNEGSKA (reference sequence). The CDR3 is CSARGEGRHEQYF. CDR3 nucleotide sequence: TGCAGTGCTAGAGGAGAGGGTCGCCACGAGCAGTACTTC.

Turning to this clonotype: One end of the junction is discordant with germline, which a read error may explain. The gene calls are TRBV7-9 and TRBJ2-7, with D hard to call. CDR3 length: 14 amino acids. In germline, CDR1 is SEHNR, CDR2 FQNEAQ (reference sequence). For the CDR3, the DNA is TGCGCCAGCAGCTTGTTTGGGGTTACCTACGAGCAGTACTTC. Encoded protein: CASSLFGVTYEQYF.

This chain connects TRBV7-2 to TRBJ2-7; TRBD2 aligns across 12 bases. Per the germline V gene, CDR1 is SGHTA and CDR2 is FQGNSA. J lost 7 bases, V lost 6 bases, and 10 bases had no gene match. The CDR3 consists of 15 residues. The DNA for the CDR3 is TGTGCCAGCAGTTATCTAGCGGGAGGGTACAATGAGCAGTACTTC. Its translation is CASSYLAGGYNEQYF.

The chain links TRBV7-9 to TRBJ1-4; TRBD1 is a possible D gene (5 bases). Germline V gives CDR1 SEHNR, CDR2 FQNEAQ (reference sequence). CDR3 length: 15 residues. Trimming took off 6 bases at V and 4 bases at J, with 15 bases between the two ends. This chain's CDR3 is CASSERGPVNEKLFF. CDR3 DNA: TGTGCCAGCAGTGAACGGGGCCCCGTTAATGAAAAACTGTTTTTT.

This clonotype was recorded at least ten times. This sequence joins TRBV15 and TRBJ1-1, with D unclear. CDR3 size: 14 residues. V dropped 0 bases and J dropped 1 base, with 6 bases sitting between them. In germline, CDR1 is LNHNV, CDR2 YYDKDF (reference sequence). The CDR3 region is CATSRDWRNTEAFF. The CDR3 nucleotides read TGTGCCACCAGCAGAGATTGGCGGAACACTGAAGCTTTCTTT.

This sequence joins TRBV9 and TRBJ2-2; the match to TRBD2 covers 13 bases. CDR3 length equals 16 residues. V was clipped by 3 bases and J by 6 bases; unmatched bases: 5. Germline loops: CDR1 SGDLS, CDR2 YYNGEE. CDR3 residues: CASSGLAGGFSGELFF. The CDR3 nucleotides are TGTGCCAGCAGCGGACTAGCGGGAGGTTTTTCCGGGGAGCTGTTTTTT.

The sample holds a few counts of this clonotype. The rearrangement links TRBV7-6 to TRBJ1-2, with 8 bases matching TRBD1. The CDR3 contains 14 residues. Per germline, CDR1 SGHVS and CDR2 FNYEAQ. Trimming at V came to 3 bases and at J to 7 bases, leaving 7 bases not matched to a gene. This chain's CDR3 is CASSLGQGALGYTF. The DNA for the CDR3 is TGTGCCAGCAGCTTGGGGCAGGGGGCCCTTGGCTACACCTTC.

This clonotype was counted only a few times. This sequence joins TRBV12-3 or TRBV12-4 and TRBJ2-5; 7 bases are shared with TRBD1. The CDR3 length is 13 residues. The V and J ends lost 6 bases and 5 bases, in that order; junction bases with no gene match: 6. The CDR3 DNA reads TGTGCCAGCAGGGCAGGGGGAATGGAGACCCAGTACTTC. This sequence encodes CASRAGGMETQYF.

CDR3 protein: CASSVLGTVSYEQYF. CDR3 bases: TGTGCCAGCAGCGTTCTTGGGACGGTCTCCTACGAGCAGTACTTC. The rearrangement joins TRBV6-1 to TRBJ2-7; D possibly uses TRBD1 or TRBD2 (5 bases each). This CDR3 comprises 15 residues. Trimming removed 6 bases at V and 0 bases at J, with 15 bases between. Germline-derived CDR1 and CDR2 are MNHNS and SASEGT.

This clonotype was seen repeatedly, ten times or more. The V call is TRBV24-1, the J call TRBJ2-5, with D tentatively TRBD2 (6 bases). The V gene lost 9 bases and the J gene lost 5 bases, with 12 bases spanning the gap. The length of the CDR3 is 12 residues. Germline CDR1 and CDR2: KGHDR and SFDVKD. This chain's CDR3 is CATSRLDETQYF. CDR3 DNA sequence: TGTGCCACCTCGCGACTAGACGAGACCCAGTACTTC.

The rearrangement joins TRBV7-9 to TRBJ1-5, with D uncertain. V was clipped by 4 bases and J by 3 bases, with 10 bases between them. The CDR3 has 14 residues. Germline CDR1 and CDR2: SEHNR and FQNEAQ (reference sequence). CDR3 DNA: TGTGCCAGCAGCTCCGCGTACACCAATCAGCCCCAGCATTTT. It encodes CASSSAYTNQPQHF.

This clonotype was recorded a few times. The chain combines TRBV7-9 with TRBJ1-4; D is possibly TRBD1 (5 bases). Germline V gives CDR1 SEHNR, CDR2 FQNEAQ (reference sequence). V lost 6 bases to trimming and J lost 3 bases, with 14 bases between them. This CDR3 is built from 15 residues. The CDR3 loop is CASRGGTTANEKLFF. The CDR3 coding sequence is TGTGCCAGCAGGGGAGGGACGACGGCTAATGAAAAACTGTTTTTT.

This clonotype was picked up a small number of times. The gene calls are TRBV6-1 and TRBJ2-7; no reliable D call. The CDR3 loop spans 12 amino acids. Per germline, CDR1 MNHNS and CDR2 SASEGT. V gave up 7 bases and J gave up 2 bases, with 9 bases separating them. The chain's CDR3 is CASTGSAYEQYF. CDR3 sequence (DNA): TGTGCCAGCACCGGTTCGGCCTACGAGCAGTACTTC.

The V gene is TRBV11-2, the J gene TRBJ2-5; 7 bases map to TRBD2. Germline loops: CDR1 SGHAT, CDR2 FQNNGV. The CDR3 is 15 residues long. J was trimmed by 4 bases and V by 11 bases; bases with no gene match: 16. CDR3 bases: TGTGCCTGGAGTAGGGAGGGACGGTCCCGAGAGACCCAGTACTTC. It encodes CAWSREGRSRETQYF.

Only one count was recorded for this clonotype. A read error may account for a junction end that differs from germline. V is TRBV9 and J is TRBJ1-4; D remains unclear. From germline, CDR1 is SGDLS and CDR2 YYNGEE. This CDR3 comprises 13 residues. As DNA, the CDR3 is TGTGCCAGCAGCGCCGAGGAGGTGGAAAGACTGTTTTTT. Encoded protein: CASSAEEVERLFF.

V and J are TRBV11-2 and TRBJ2-1; no reliable D call. The CDR3 has 12 residues. The ends were cut back, 1 base at V and 5 bases at J, with 3 bases in the middle. CDR1 is SGHAT and CDR2 is FQNNGV in the germline V gene. The CDR3 loop reads CASSLGDNEQFF. CDR3 DNA: TGTGCCAGCAGCTTAGGGGACAATGAGCAGTTCTTC.

This chain's CDR3 is CASSPTGVSNQPQHF. In DNA form, the CDR3 reads TGTGCCAGCAGTCCTACAGGGGTTAGCAATCAGCCCCAGCATTTT. This chain joins TRBV28 and TRBJ1-5, with TRBD1 matching over 7 bases. The CDR3 length is 15 residues. V was clipped by 5 bases and J by 0 bases; unmatched bases: 4. CDR1 and CDR2 (germline): MDHEN, SYDVKM.

V usage is TRBV9 and J usage is TRBJ2-2, with 11 bases identical to TRBD2. The junction had 19 bases not matched to a gene; V was cut back by 4 bases and J by 5 bases. This CDR3 region has 20 residues. Per germline, CDR1 SGDLS and CDR2 YYNGEE. The CDR3 coding sequence is TGTGCCAGCAGCCCTCAAGGAGGTGGGCTAGCGGGAGGAAGAACCGGGGAGCTGTTTTTT. Protein: CASSPQGGGLAGGRTGELFF. The entire variable domain, with the rest obtained from reference TRBV9 and TRBJ2-2, is as follows: DSGVTQTPKHLITATGQRVTLRCSPRSGDLSVYWYQQSLDQGLQFLIQYYNGEERAKGNILERFSAQQFPDLHSELNLSSLELGDSALYFCASSPQGGGLAGGRTGELFFGEGSRLTVL.

In this sample, this clonotype turned up a few times. The chain joins TRBV6-5 to TRBJ2-6, with D unresolved. Germline CDR1 and CDR2: MNHEY and SVGAGI. This CDR3 contains 13 residues. V shed 6 bases and J shed 6 bases, with 9 bases lying between them. The DNA for the CDR3 is TGTGCCAGCAGCCCTTCGGAGGCCAACGTCCTGACTTTC. Protein product: CASSPSEANVLTF.

This clonotype was observed a few times. The rearrangement uses TRBV19 and TRBJ1-5; D gene ambiguous. Germline CDR1 and CDR2: LNHDA and SQIVND (reference sequence). V was pared by 8 bases and J by 5 bases, with 4 bases between. The CDR3 length is 10 residues. CDR3 in DNA: TGTGCCAGTCCTTATCAGCCCCAGCATTTT. It encodes CASPYQPQHF.

This clonotype was detected a few times. J is TRBJ1-2 and V is TRBV12-3 or TRBV12-4; no definite D call. The CDR3 runs to 12 residues. The V end lost 6 bases, the J end lost 7 bases, and 12 bases lay between the germline ends. The CDR3 DNA sequence: TGTGCCAGCAGATCCGGAGGGAGTGGCTACACCTTC. This encodes CASRSGGSGYTF.

This clonotype has a count of ten or more. V usage is TRBV10-2 and J usage is TRBJ2-5; no clear D. V was shortened by 2 bases and J by 4 bases, with 2 bases between the two germline ends. The CDR3 is made up of 11 amino acids. From germline, CDR1 is WSHSY and CDR2 SAAADI. As DNA, the CDR3 is TGCGCCAGCAGTGAGCGAGAGACCCAGTACTTC. Translating gives CASSERETQYF.

The chain employs TRBV9 and TRBJ1-6; D might be TRBD1 (5 bases). Germline V CDR1 and CDR2: SGDLS, YYNGEE. Trimming left V 4 bases short and J 6 bases short, with 14 bases between. The CDR3 is made up of 15 amino acids. The DNA for the CDR3 is TGTGCCAGCAGCCAAGACGGAGGGGTTAATTCACCCCTCCACTTT. Amino acid sequence: CASSQDGGVNSPLHF.